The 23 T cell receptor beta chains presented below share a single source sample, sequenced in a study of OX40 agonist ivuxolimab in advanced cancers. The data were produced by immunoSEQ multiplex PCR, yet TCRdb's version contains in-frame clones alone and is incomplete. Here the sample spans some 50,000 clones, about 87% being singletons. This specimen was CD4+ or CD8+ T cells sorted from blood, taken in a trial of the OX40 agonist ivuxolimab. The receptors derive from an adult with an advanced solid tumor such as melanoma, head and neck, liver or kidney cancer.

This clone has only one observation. This CDR3 reads CASMGVGSNYGYTF. In nucleotides, the CDR3 is TGTGCCAGTATGGGGGTCGGGTCCAACTATGGCTACACCTTC. This chain uses TRBV19 with TRBJ1-2; TRBD1 might be the D (5 bases). CDR3 size: 14 residues. Per the germline V gene, CDR1 is LNHDA and CDR2 is SQIVND (reference sequence). Trimming cost V 7 bases and J 2 bases, with 14 bases left between them.

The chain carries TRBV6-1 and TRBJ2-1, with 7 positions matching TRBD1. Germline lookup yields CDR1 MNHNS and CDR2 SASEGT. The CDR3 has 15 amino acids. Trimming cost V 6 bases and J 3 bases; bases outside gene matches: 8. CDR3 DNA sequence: TGTGCCAGCAGCTCCGGGACAGCACACTACAATGAGCAGTTCTTC. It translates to CASSSGTAHYNEQFF.

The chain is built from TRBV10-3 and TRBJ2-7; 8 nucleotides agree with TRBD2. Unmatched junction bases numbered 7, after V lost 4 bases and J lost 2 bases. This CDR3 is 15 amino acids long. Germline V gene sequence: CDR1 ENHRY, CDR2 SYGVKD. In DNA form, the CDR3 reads TGTGCCATCAGTGGGGGAGTTAGCGGGGCCTACGAGCAGTACTTC. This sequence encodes CAISGGVSGAYEQYF.

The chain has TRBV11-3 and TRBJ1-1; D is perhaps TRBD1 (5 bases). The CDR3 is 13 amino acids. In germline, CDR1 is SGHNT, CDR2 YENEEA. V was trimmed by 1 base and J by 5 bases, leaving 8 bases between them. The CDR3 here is CASSLGAGTEAFF. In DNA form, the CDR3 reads TGTGCCAGCAGCTTAGGAGCAGGGACTGAAGCTTTCTTT.

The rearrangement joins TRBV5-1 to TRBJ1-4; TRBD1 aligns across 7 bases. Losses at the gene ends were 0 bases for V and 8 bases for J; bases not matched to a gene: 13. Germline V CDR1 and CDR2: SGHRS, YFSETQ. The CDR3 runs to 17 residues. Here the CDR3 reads CASSLVGGARLGEKLFF. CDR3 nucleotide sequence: TGCGCCAGCAGCTTGGTAGGGGGCGCGAGGCTGGGGGAAAAACTGTTTTTT.

The CDR3 loop is CASSLSRWWGQGVYEQYF. CDR3 coding DNA: TGTGCCAGCAGTTTATCGAGGTGGTGGGGACAGGGGGTCTACGAGCAGTACTTC. The chain uses TRBV28 and TRBJ2-7; 11 nucleotides line up with TRBD1. CDR3 length: 18 residues. J lost 3 bases, V lost 1 base, and 11 bases had no gene match. CDR1 and CDR2 (germline): MDHEN, SYDVKM.

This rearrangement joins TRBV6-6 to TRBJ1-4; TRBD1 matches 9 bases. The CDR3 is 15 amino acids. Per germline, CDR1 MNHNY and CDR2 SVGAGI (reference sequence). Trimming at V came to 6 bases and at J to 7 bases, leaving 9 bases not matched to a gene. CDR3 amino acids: CASRPGTGRSEKLFF. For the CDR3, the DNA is TGTGCCAGCAGGCCAGGGACAGGGCGGAGTGAAAAACTGTTTTTT.

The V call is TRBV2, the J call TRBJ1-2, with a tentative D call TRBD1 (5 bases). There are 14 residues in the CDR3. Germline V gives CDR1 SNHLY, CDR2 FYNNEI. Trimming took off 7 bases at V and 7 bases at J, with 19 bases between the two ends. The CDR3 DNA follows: TGTGCCAGCACCTCAAAGGGGTCAAACCGTGGCTACACCTTC. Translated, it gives CASTSKGSNRGYTF.

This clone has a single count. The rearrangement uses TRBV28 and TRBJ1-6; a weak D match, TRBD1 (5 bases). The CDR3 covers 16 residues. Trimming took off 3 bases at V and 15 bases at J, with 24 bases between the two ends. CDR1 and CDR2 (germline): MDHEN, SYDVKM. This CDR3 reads CASSFTLGRPPPGLHF. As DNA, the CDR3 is TGTGCCAGCAGTTTTACCCTGGGACGTCCACCTCCAGGCCTCCACTTT.

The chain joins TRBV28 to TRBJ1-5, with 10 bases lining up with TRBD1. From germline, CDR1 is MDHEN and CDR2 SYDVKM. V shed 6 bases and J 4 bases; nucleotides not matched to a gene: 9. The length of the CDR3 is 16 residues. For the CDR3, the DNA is TGTGCCAGCAGCCCTACCGGACAGGGGGGAAATCAGCCCCAGCATTTT. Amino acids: CASSPTGQGGNQPQHF.

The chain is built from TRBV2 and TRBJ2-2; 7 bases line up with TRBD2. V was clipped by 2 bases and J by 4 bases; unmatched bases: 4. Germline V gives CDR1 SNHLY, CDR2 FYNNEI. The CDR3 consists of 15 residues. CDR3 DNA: TGTGCCAGCAGTGAACTAGCGGAGAGCACCGGGGAGCTGTTTTTT. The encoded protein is CASSELAESTGELFF.

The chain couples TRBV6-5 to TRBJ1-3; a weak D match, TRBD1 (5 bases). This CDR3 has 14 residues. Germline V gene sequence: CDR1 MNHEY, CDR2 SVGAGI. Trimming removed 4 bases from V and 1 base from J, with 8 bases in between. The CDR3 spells CASSSSGSGNTIYF. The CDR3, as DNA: TGTGCCAGCAGTTCCTCAGGGTCTGGAAACACCATATATTTT.

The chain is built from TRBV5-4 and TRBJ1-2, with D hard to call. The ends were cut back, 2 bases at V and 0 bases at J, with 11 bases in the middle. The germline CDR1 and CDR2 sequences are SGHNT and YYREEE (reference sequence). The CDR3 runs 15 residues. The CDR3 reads CASSLNSRSNYGYTF. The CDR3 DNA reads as TGTGCCAGCAGCTTAAATTCACGTTCTAACTATGGCTACACCTTC.

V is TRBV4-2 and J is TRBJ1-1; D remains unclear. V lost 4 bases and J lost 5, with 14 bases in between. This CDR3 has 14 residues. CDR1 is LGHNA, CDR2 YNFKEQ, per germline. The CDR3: CASSPALGNTEAFF. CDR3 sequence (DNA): TGTGCCAGCAGCCCCGCCTTGGGGAATACTGAAGCTTTCTTT.

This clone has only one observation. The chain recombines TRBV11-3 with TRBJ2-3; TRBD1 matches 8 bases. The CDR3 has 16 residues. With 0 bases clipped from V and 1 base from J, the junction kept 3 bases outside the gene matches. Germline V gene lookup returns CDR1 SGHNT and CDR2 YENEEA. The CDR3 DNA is TGTGCCAGCAGCTTAGACGGGACAGGAGGCACAGATACGCAGTATTTT. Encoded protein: CASSLDGTGGTDTQYF.

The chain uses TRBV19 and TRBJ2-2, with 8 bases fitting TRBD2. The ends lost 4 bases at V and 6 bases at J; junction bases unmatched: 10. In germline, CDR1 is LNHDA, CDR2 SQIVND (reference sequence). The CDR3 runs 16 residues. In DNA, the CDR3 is TGTGCCAGTAGTAGACTCAGCGGGAGAGAGGCCGGGGAGCTGTTTTTT. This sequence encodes CASSRLSGREAGELFF. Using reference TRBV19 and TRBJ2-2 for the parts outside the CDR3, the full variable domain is DGGITQSPKYLFRKEGQNVTLSCEQNLNHDAMYWYRQDPGQGLRLIYYSQIVNDFQKGDIAEGYSVSREKKESFPLTVTSAQKNPTAFYLCASSRLSGREAGELFFGEGSRLTVL.

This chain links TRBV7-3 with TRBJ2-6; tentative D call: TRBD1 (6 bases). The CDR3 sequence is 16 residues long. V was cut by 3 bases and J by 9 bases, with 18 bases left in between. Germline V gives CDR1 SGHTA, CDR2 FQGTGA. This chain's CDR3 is CASSLGAQGTYNVLTF. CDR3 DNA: TGTGCCAGCAGCTTGGGGGCACAGGGCACATACAACGTCCTGACTTTC.

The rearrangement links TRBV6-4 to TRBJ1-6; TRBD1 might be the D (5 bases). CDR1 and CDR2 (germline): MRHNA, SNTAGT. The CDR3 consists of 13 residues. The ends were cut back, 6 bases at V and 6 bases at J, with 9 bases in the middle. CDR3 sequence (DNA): TGTGCCAGCAGGGGAGACAGTAATTCACCCCTCCACTTT. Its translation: CASRGDSNSPLHF.

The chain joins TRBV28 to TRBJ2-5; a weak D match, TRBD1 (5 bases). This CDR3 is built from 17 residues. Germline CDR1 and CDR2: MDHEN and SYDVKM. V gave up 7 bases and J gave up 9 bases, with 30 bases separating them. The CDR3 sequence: CASITGRGRTTFESQYF. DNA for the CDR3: TGTGCCAGCATCACAGGACGAGGCAGGACGACTTTTGAGTCCCAGTACTTC.

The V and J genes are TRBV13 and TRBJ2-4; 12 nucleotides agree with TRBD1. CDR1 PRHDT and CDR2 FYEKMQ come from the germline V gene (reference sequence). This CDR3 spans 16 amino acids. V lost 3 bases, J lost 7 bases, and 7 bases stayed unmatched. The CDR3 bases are TGTGCCAGCAGCTTTAAGGGACAGGGGGCTTTCAACATTCAGTACTTC. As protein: CASSFKGQGAFNIQYF.

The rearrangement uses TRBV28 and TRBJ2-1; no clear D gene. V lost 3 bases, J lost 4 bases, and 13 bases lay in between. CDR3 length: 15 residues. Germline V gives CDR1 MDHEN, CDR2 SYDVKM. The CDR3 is CASSFRTLRYNEQFF. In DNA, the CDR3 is TGTGCCAGCAGTTTCCGTACTTTAAGATACAATGAGCAGTTCTTC.

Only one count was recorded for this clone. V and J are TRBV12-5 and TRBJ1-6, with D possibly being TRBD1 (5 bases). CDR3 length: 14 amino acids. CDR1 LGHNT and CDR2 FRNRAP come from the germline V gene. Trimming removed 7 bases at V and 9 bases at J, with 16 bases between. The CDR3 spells CASALGPLGSPLHF. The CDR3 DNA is TGTGCTAGTGCCTTGGGGCCCTTGGGTTCACCCCTCCACTTT.

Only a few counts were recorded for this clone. The CDR3 bases are TGCAGCGTTGGCGAGGGGCCCCAGCATTTT. Translating it yields CSVGEGPQHF. This chain links TRBV29-1 with TRBJ1-5, with D unresolved. The V end was cut by 4 bases, the J end by 9 bases, with 7 bases between. CDR1 and CDR2 (germline): SQVTM, ANQGSEA. The CDR3 runs 10 residues.